The rows below give T cell receptor beta chains drawn from one sample of a study of blood T cell repertoires in COVID-19. The method was immunoSEQ multiplex PCR; TCRdb's version includes in-frame clones alone and lacks a portion of them. The repertoire has about 150,000 clones, 70% to 90% of them found once; the top ten carry 5%. The sample comprised peripheral blood. Every receptor here comes from a human donor in a cohort sampled during active COVID-19. Both conserved end residues are part of each CDR3. Fields, in order: clone size, D gene, J gene, V gene, CDR3 DNA, CDR3 protein. The D gene is left open where the match is weak. For some rows the clone size is stated as once, few or many, or as a class when expanded; others skip it.

>.|.|TRBJ1-1|TRBV6-5
TGTGCCTCATCCACACCCTCCGCTGAAGCTTTCTTT
CASSTPSAEAFF
>once|.|TRBJ2-1|TRBV21-1
TGTGCCAGCAGCAAACTTAGCGGGAGGAAGGATGAGCAGTTCTTC
CASSKLSGRKDEQFF
>.|TRBD2|TRBJ2-5|TRBV6-5
TGTGCCAGCTATCCCGGGCTAGCGGGAGTTGAGACCCAGTACTTC
CASYPGLAGVETQYF
>.|TRBD1|TRBJ1-2|TRBV28
TGTGCCAGCAGTTTACGGACAGGGTACGGCTACACCTTC
CASSLRTGYGYTF
>.|.|TRBJ2-7|TRBV27
TGTGCCAGCAGTTTAGTTCCGGGCTCCTACGAGCAGTACTTC
CASSLVPGSYEQYF
>.|.|TRBJ1-6|TRBV20-1
TGCAGTGCTAGTCGGCAGGATAATTCACCCCTCCACTTT
CSASRQDNSPLHF
>.|TRBD2|TRBJ2-3|TRBV2
TGTGCCAGCAGGGGGACTAGATCAGATACGCAGTATTTT
CASRGTRSDTQYF
>.|TRBD1|TRBJ1-2|TRBV29-1
TGCAGCGTTGGGGACAGCAAAGCGGAAGGCTATGGCTACACCTTC
CSVGDSKAEGYGYTF
>.|.|TRBJ2-3|TRBV9
TGTGCCAGCAGCGTAGCTACAGATACGCAGTATTTT
CASSVATDTQYF
>.|.|TRBJ1-1|TRBV2
TGTGCCAGCAGCCTCAAATTGAGAGACACTGAAGCTTTCTTT
CASSLKLRDTEAFF
>.|TRBD1|TRBJ2-7|TRBV20-1
TGCAGTGCTAGTGGGGACAGGGGACCCTACGAGCAGTACTTC
CSASGDRGPYEQYF
>.|.|TRBJ1-6|TRBV21-1
TGTGCCAGCAGCAGAAGGACAGCCACCTATAATTCACCCCTCCACTTT
CASSRRTATYNSPLHF
>.|.|TRBJ1-2|TRBV10-2
TGCGCCAGCAGTGGCGGACAGCACTATGGCTACACCTTC
CASSGGQHYGYTF
>.|.|TRBJ2-3|TRBV3-1/TRBV3-2
TGTGCCAGCAGCCGAGGAGATACAGATACGCAGTATTTT
CASSRGDTDTQYF
>.|.|TRBJ1-3|TRBV18
TGTGCCAGCTCACCTTCGGGGAAGGTTGCTGGAAACACCATATATTTT
CASSPSGKVAGNTIYF
>.|.|TRBJ2-1|TRBV11-2
TGTGCCAGCAGCTTAGATCTAGTTAGGCCGCAGTTCTTC
CASSLDLVRPQFF
>.|TRBD2|TRBJ2-5|TRBV27
TGTGCCAGCAGTTTATACTCTAGCGGGGGGGGTAAGGAGACCCAGTACTTC
CASSLYSSGGGKETQYF
>few|TRBD1|TRBJ2-5|TRBV3-1/TRBV3-2
TGTGCCAGCAGCCAGGGACAGGCGTTTGGGACCCAGTACTTC
CASSQGQAFGTQYF
>.|.|TRBJ2-4|TRBV13
TGTGCCAGCAGCCCCCTCGGTAGCCTAGCCAAAAACATTCAGTACTTC
CASSPLGSLAKNIQYF
>.|.|TRBJ1-2|TRBV29-1
TGCAGCGCTGAATTTAAGGGGAGGCGATATGGCTACACCTTC
CSAEFKGRRYGYTF
>few|TRBD1|TRBJ2-1|TRBV7-3
TGTGCCAGCAGCTACATCCCGGGACAGGAGCAGTTCTTC
CASSYIPGQEQFF
>.|TRBD1|TRBJ1-2|TRBV6-4
TGTGCCAGCCGACAGGGGGCTAACTATGGCTACACCTTC
CASRQGANYGYTF
>once|.|TRBJ1-5|TRBV5-1
TGCGCCAGCAGCGCCTCACCCCCCGGGGTCAACGGGCGCAATCAGCCCCAGCATTTT
CASSASPPGVNGRNQPQHF
>.|.|TRBJ1-1|TRBV3-1/TRBV3-2
TGTGCCAGCAGCCAAGAGCACCCCCTCCGATTTCAGGGTGGAAGCACTGAAGCTTTCTTT
CASSQEHPLRFQGGSTEAFF
>.|.|TRBJ1-2|TRBV4-3
TGCGCCAGCAGCCCAGGACAGACAGCTAACTATGGCTACACCTTC
CASSPGQTANYGYTF
>.|TRBD2|TRBJ2-5|TRBV5-1
TGCGCCAGCAGCTTGGCTTCCGGGACTAGCGACGAGACCCAGTACTTC
CASSLASGTSDETQYF
>.|TRBD2|TRBJ2-3|TRBV10-1
TGCGCCAGCAGTGAGTCGAGGCTAGCGGGGGCGGGAGATACGCAGTATTTT
CASSESRLAGAGDTQYF
>once|TRBD1|TRBJ1-1|TRBV10-2
TGCGCCAGCAGTGAGTCTGGGACAGGGGGCTACCAACGGGCTGAAGCTTTCTTT
CASSESGTGGYQRAEAFF
>.|.|TRBJ1-2|TRBV27
TGTGCCAGCAGTTCAGGGTGGGCGGGGGCAAACTATGGCTACACCTTC
CASSSGWAGANYGYTF
>.|TRBD2|TRBJ2-5|TRBV2
TGTGCCAGCAAGCGGCTAGCGGGAGGAGAGACCCAGTACTTC
CASKRLAGGETQYF
>.|.|TRBJ1-1|TRBV5-6
TGTGCCAGCAGCTTTCCCCGGAACACTGAAGCTTTCTTT
CASSFPRNTEAFF
>.|.|TRBJ1-5|TRBV5-3
TGTGCCAGAAGACAAGTCACAGGGACCCCCAGCAATCAGCCCCAGCATTTT
CARRQVTGTPSNQPQHF
>.|.|TRBJ2-7|TRBV29-1
TGCAGCGTAGGGGGGGGGTCAGTCTACGAGCAGTACTTC
CSVGGGSVYEQYF
>.|.|TRBJ2-7|TRBV7-2
TGTGCCAGCAGCCCCCCAACGGTATTGGCAGGGGTCACTTACGAGCAGTACTTC
CASSPPTVLAGVTYEQYF
>.|.|TRBJ1-5|TRBV5-4
TGTGCCAGCAGCCGATCGGGGAGTAATCAGCCCCAGCATTTT
CASSRSGSNQPQHF
>.|TRBD1|TRBJ2-5|TRBV19
TGTGCCAGTAGCCGAGACAGGGGTGGGCAAGAGACCCAGTACTTC
CASSRDRGGQETQYF
>once|TRBD1|TRBJ2-7|TRBV29-1
TGCAGCGTTTTAGCGACAGGGGAAGGCGAGCAGTACTTC
CSVLATGEGEQYF
>.|TRBD2|TRBJ2-7|TRBV7-3
TGTGCCAGCAGCCGGGACTATTCCTACGAGCAGTACTTC
CASSRDYSYEQYF
>.|TRBD2|TRBJ2-7|TRBV7-6
TGTGCCAGCAGCTTAGAAGGGACTACCAACTACGAGCAGTACTTC
CASSLEGTTNYEQYF
>.|.|TRBJ1-2|TRBV7-2
TGTGCCAGCAGCCCCCAATCGGGAGTTCCCGTCTATGGCTACACCTTC
CASSPQSGVPVYGYTF
>.|TRBD2|TRBJ2-2|TRBV5-1
TGCGCCACCACTAGCGGGGCTGGGAACACCGGGGAGCTGTTTTTT
CATTSGAGNTGELFF
>few|.|TRBJ1-6|TRBV30
TGTGCCTCCTCCCAGGAGGATTCACCCCTCCACTTT
CASSQEDSPLHF
>.|.|TRBJ1-5|TRBV19
TGTGCCAGTAGTATAGGGGGTAGAAGGGGTCAGCCCCAGCATTTT
CASSIGGRRGQPQHF
>.|TRBD1|TRBJ2-3|TRBV4-3
TGCGCCAGCAGCCAAGACACGGGGACAGCAGATACGCAGTATTTT
CASSQDTGTADTQYF
>.|.|TRBJ1-5|TRBV2
TGTGCCAGCCTGGGGGCCTATCAGCCCCAGCATTTT
CASLGAYQPQHF
>.|TRBD1|TRBJ1-1|TRBV11-3
TGTGCCAGCAGCTCCCTGGGACAGATGAACACTGAAGCTTTCTTT
CASSSLGQMNTEAFF
>.|TRBD1|TRBJ2-7|TRBV7-3
TGTGCCAGCAGCTTAACGACAGGGGGCGAGCAGTACTTC
CASSLTTGGEQYF
>once|TRBD2|TRBJ2-5|TRBV6-5
TGTGCCAGCAGTTACCTAGCGGGGCCCCCAGAGACCCAGTACTTC
CASSYLAGPPETQYF
>.|.|TRBJ1-5|TRBV7-8
TGTGCCAGCAGCTTAGCCGGGGGCAATCAGCCCCAGCATTTT
CASSLAGGNQPQHF
>.|TRBD1|TRBJ2-7|TRBV24-1
TGTGCCACCTCGCCGGGACAGGGACCCTACGAGCAGTACTTC
CATSPGQGPYEQYF
>.|TRBD1|TRBJ1-4|TRBV5-6
TGTGCCAGCAGCTCCCGCCCAGGGGGCAATGAAAAACTGTTTTTT
CASSSRPGGNEKLFF
>.|.|TRBJ1-2|TRBV5-1
TGCGCCAGCAGTACGTCAGGGGAATACTATGGCTACACCTTC
CASSTSGEYYGYTF
>.|TRBD1|TRBJ2-7|TRBV5-8
TGTGCCAGCAGCCTCAACCCAGGGACAGTCAATTACGAGCAGTACTTC
CASSLNPGTVNYEQYF
>.|.|TRBJ2-3|TRBV3-1/TRBV3-2
TGTGCCAGCAGCCAAGTGGGCGCAAGCACAGATACGCAGTATTTT
CASSQVGASTDTQYF